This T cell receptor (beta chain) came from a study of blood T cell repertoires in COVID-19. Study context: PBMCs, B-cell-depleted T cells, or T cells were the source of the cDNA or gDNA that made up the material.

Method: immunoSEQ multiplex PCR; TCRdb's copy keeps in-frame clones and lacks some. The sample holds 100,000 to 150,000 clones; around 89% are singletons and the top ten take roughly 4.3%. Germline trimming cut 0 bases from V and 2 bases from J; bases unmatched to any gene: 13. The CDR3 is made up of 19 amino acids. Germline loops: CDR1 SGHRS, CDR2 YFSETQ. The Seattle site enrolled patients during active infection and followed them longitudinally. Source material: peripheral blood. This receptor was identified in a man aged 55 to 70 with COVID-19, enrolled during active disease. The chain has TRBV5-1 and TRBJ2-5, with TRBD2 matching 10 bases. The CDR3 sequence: CASSLAPASGGSDQETQYF. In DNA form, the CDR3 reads TGCGCCAGCAGCTTGGCCCCGGCTAGCGGGGGTTCCGATCAAGAGACCCAGTACTTC.